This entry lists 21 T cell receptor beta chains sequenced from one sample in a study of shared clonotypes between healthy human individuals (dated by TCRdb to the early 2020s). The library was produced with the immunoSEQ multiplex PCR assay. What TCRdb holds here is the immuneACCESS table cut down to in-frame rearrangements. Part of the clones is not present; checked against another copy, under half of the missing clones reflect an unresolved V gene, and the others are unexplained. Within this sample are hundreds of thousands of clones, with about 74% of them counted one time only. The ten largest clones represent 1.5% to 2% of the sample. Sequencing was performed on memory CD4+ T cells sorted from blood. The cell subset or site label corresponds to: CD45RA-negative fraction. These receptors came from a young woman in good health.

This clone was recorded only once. CDR3 coding DNA: TGTGCCAGCAGCGGCGGGAGCTCCTACAATGAGCAGTTCTTC. As protein: CASSGGSSYNEQFF. This chain connects TRBV25-1 to TRBJ2-1; TRBD2 aligns across 7 bases. This CDR3 region has 14 residues. CDR1 and CDR2 (germline): MGHDK, SYGVNS. Losses at the gene ends were 6 bases for V and 0 bases for J; bases not matched to a gene: 2.

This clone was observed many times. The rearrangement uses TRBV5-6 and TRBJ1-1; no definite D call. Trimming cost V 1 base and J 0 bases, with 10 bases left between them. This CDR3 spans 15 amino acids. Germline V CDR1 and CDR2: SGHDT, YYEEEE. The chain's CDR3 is CASSLTDTMNTEAFF. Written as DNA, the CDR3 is TGTGCCAGCAGCTTGACAGATACCATGAACACTGAAGCTTTCTTT.

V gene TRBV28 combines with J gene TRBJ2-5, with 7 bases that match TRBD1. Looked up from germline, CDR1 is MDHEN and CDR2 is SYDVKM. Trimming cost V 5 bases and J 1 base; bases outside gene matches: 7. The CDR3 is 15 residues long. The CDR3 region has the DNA TGTGCCAGCAGTACTCGACAGGGCCTCCAAGAGACCCAGTACTTC. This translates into CASSTRQGLQETQYF.

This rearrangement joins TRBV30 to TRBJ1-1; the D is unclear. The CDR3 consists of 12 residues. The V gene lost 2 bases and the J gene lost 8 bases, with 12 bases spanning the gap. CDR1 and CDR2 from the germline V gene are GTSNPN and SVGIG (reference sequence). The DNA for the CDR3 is TGTGCCTGGAGTCCGGGAAAACACGAAGCTTTCTTT. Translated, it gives CAWSPGKHEAFF.

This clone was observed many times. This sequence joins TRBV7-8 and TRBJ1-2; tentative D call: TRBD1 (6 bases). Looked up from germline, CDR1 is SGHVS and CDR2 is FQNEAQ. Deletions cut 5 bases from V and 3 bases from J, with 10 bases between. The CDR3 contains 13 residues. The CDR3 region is CASSPQGDYGYTF. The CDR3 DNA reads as TGTGCCAGCAGCCCACAGGGTGACTATGGCTACACCTTC. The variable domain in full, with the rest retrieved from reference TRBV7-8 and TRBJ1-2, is GAGVSQSPRYKVAKRGQDVALRCDPISGHVSLFWYQQALGQGPEFLTYFQNEAQLDKSGLPSDRFFAERPEGSVSTLKIQRTQQEDSAVYLCASSPQGDYGYTFGSGTRLTVV.

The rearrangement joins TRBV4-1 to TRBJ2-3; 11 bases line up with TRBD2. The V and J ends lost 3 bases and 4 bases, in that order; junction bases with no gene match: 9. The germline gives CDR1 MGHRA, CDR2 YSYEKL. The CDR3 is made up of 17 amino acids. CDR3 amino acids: CASSHPRSGRAADTQYF. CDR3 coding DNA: TGCGCCAGCAGCCATCCCCGTAGCGGGAGGGCTGCAGATACGCAGTATTTT.

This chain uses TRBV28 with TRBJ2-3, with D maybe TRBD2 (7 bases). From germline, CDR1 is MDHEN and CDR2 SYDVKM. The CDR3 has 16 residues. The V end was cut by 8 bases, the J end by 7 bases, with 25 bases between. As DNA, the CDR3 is TGTGCCAGCGGCCGGGGGGCTAGCGGCAGCAAAAATACGCAGTATTTT. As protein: CASGRGASGSKNTQYF.

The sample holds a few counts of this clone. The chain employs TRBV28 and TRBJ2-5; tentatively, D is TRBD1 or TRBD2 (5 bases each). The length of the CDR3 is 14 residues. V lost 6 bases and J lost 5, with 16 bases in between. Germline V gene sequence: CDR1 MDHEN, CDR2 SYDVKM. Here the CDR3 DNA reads TGTGCCAGCAGCCCCGAGGGGCCAATTGAGACCCAGTACTTC. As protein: CASSPEGPIETQYF.

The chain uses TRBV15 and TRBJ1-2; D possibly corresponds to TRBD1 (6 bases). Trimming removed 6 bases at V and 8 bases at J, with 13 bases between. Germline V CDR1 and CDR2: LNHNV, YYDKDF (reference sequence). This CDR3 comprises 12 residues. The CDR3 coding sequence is TGTGCCACCAGGGCCAGGGGAAAGGGCTACACCTTC. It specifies CATRARGKGYTF.

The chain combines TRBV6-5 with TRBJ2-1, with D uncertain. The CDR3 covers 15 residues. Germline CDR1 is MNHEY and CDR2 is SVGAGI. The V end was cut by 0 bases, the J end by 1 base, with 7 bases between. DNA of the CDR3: TGTGCCAGCAGTTACTCCTGGAGTTCCTACAATGAGCAGTTCTTC. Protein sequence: CASSYSWSSYNEQFF.

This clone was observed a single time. CDR3 sequence reads: CASSLDTGGWGNQYF. CDR3 bases: TGTGCCAGCAGCTTGGATACGGGGGGATGGGGAAACCAGTACTTC. The rearrangement uses TRBV5-4 and TRBJ2-5; 7 nucleotides line up with TRBD2. CDR1 and CDR2 from the germline V gene are SGHNT and YYREEE (reference sequence). J was trimmed by 10 bases and V by 0 bases; bases with no gene match: 12. The CDR3 has 15 amino acids.

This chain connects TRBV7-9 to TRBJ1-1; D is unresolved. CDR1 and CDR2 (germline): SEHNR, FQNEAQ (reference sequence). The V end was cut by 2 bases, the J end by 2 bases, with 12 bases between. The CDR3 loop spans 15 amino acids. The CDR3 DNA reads TGTGCCAGCAGCTTAATGGGGTCGCGAAACACTGAAGCTTTCTTT. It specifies CASSLMGSRNTEAFF.

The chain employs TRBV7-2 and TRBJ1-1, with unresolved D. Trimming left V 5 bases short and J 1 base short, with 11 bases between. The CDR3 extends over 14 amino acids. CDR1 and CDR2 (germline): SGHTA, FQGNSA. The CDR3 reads CASSPSNENTEAFF. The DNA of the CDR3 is TGTGCCAGCAGCCCCTCGAACGAGAACACTGAAGCTTTCTTT.

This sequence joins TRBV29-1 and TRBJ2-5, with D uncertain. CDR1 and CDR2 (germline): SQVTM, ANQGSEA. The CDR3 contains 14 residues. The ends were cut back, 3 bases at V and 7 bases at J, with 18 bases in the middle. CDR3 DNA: TGCAGCGTTGATGAATCCGGTACGACGGGGACCCAGTACTTC. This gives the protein CSVDESGTTGTQYF. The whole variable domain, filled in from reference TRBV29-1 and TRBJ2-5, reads SAVISQKPSRDICQRGTSLTIQCQVDSQVTMMFWYRQQPGQSLTLIATANQGSEATYESGFVIDKFPISRPNLTFSTLTVSNMSPEDSSIYLCSVDESGTTGTQYFGPGTRLLVL.

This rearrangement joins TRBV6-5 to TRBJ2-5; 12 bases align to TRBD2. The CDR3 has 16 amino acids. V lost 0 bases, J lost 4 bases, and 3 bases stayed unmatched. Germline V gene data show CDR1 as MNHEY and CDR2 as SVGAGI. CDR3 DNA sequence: TGTGCCAGCAGTTACTCCCTAGCGGGAGGGTTAGAGACCCAGTACTTC. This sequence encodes CASSYSLAGGLETQYF.

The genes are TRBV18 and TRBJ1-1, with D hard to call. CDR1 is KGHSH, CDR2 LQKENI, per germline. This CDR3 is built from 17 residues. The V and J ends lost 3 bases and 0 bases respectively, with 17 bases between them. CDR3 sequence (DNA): TGTGCCAGCTCACCCGAAGGCGGAGGGTACTTGAACACTGAAGCTTTCTTT. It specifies CASSPEGGGYLNTEAFF.

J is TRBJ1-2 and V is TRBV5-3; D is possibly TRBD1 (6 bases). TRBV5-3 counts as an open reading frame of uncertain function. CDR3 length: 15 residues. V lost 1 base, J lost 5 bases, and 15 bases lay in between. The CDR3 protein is CARSLPGALTYGYTF. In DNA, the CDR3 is TGTGCCAGAAGCTTGCCGGGGGCGCTTACTTATGGCTACACCTTC.

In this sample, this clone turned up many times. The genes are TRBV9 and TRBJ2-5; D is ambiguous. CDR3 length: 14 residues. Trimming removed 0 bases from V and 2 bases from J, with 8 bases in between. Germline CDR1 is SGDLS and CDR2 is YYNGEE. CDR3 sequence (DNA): TGTGCCAGCAGCGTAGGATCCACTCAAGAGACCCAGTACTTC. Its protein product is CASSVGSTQETQYF.

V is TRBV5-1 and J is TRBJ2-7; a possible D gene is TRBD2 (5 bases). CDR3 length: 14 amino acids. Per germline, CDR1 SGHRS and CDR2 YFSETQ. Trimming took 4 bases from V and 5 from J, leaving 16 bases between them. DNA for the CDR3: TGCGCCAGCAGCCGGGGTACGGAGGTTGACGAGCAGTACTTC. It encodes CASSRGTEVDEQYF.

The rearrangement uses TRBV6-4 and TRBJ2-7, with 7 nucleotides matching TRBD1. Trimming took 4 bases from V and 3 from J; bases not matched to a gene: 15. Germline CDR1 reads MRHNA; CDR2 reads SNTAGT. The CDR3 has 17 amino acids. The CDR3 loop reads CASSAGRAGGRCYEQYF. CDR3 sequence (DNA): TGTGCCAGCAGTGCCGGTCGGGCAGGGGGACGGTGCTACGAGCAGTACTTC.

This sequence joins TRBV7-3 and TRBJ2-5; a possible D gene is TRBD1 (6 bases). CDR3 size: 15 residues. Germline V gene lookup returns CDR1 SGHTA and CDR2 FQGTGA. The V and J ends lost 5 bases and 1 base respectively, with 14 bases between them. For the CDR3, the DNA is TGTGCCAGCAGCCTTAAACAGGGAAGCCAAGAGACCCAGTACTTC. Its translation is CASSLKQGSQETQYF.